A selection of T cell receptor beta chains follows, all from one sample in a study of blood T cell repertoires in COVID-19. Only in-frame clones appear in the TCRdb table, and some are missing; sequencing was by immunoSEQ multiplex PCR. Seen here are about 100,000 clones, around 89% observed once, and the top ten hold about 34%. The sequenced material came from peripheral blood. These receptors all stem from a woman aged 80 or older with acute or convalescent COVID-19. The CDR3 runs from the conserved cysteine through the conserved F or W. Each record gives: J gene, D gene, V gene, CDR3 length, clone size, CDR3 DNA, CDR3 protein. D genes are given only for firm matches. Not all rows give a size; the values are once, few, many and, for expanded clones, a class.

j_gene: TRBJ1-6; d_gene: TRBD1; v_gene: TRBV5-1; len: 15; abundance: .; CDR3nt: TGCGCCAGCAGCTTGGCCGGGACAGGGTATTCACCCCTCCACTTT; CDR3aa: CASSLAGTGYSPLHF
j_gene: TRBJ2-3; d_gene: .; v_gene: TRBV4-1; len: 16; abundance: .; CDR3nt: TGCGCCAGCAGAGCAGTGCAGACAGGAACCACAGATACGCAGTATTTT; CDR3aa: CASRAVQTGTTDTQYF
j_gene: TRBJ1-1; d_gene: TRBD1; v_gene: TRBV3-1/TRBV3-2; len: 15; abundance: few; CDR3nt: TGTGCCAGCAGCCAAGGACAGGGGTTTTTAGCTGAAGCTTTCTTT; CDR3aa: CASSQGQGFLAEAFF
j_gene: TRBJ1-6; d_gene: TRBD1; v_gene: TRBV11-2; len: 15; abundance: .; CDR3nt: TGTGCCAGCAGCCCCTCGGGACAGGGAATTTCACCCCTCCACTTT; CDR3aa: CASSPSGQGISPLHF
j_gene: TRBJ2-1; d_gene: TRBD2; v_gene: TRBV9; len: 16; abundance: .; CDR3nt: TGTGCCAGCAGCGTAGATGCGGGGGGCCGAGACAATGAGCAGTTCTTC; CDR3aa: CASSVDAGGRDNEQFF
j_gene: TRBJ1-6; d_gene: TRBD1; v_gene: TRBV6-1; len: 15; abundance: medium-sized; CDR3nt: TGTGCCAGCAGTGAAACGACAGGGTCGTATTCACCCCTCCACTTT; CDR3aa: CASSETTGSYSPLHF
j_gene: TRBJ1-2; d_gene: TRBD1; v_gene: TRBV5-1; len: 14; abundance: .; CDR3nt: TGCGCCAGCAGATTAGAGACAGGGAACTATGGCTACACCTTC; CDR3aa: CASRLETGNYGYTF
j_gene: TRBJ1-4; d_gene: .; v_gene: TRBV21-1; len: 17; abundance: few; CDR3nt: TGTGCCAGCAGCAAACTACAGCGCGCGGGGCGAAGTGAAAAACTGTTTTTT; CDR3aa: CASSKLQRAGRSEKLFF
j_gene: TRBJ1-2; d_gene: TRBD1; v_gene: TRBV30; len: 13; abundance: .; CDR3nt: TGTGCCTGGAGGCGACAGGGGGCGCCTGGCTACACCTTC; CDR3aa: CAWRRQGAPGYTF
j_gene: TRBJ1-4; d_gene: .; v_gene: TRBV5-1; len: 15; abundance: .; CDR3nt: TGCGCCAGCAGCTTGGCCGGGGGGACTAATGAAAAACTGTTTTTT; CDR3aa: CASSLAGGTNEKLFF
j_gene: TRBJ2-5; d_gene: .; v_gene: TRBV7-9; len: 17; abundance: .; CDR3nt: TGTGCCAGCAGGGGTACAGGGTCCCAAGGTGATCAAGAGACCCAGTACTTC; CDR3aa: CASRGTGSQGDQETQYF
j_gene: TRBJ1-1; d_gene: .; v_gene: TRBV29-1; len: 14; abundance: .; CDR3nt: TGCAGCGTTGCCTTAGAAACAGGGAAGACTGAAGCTTTCTTT; CDR3aa: CSVALETGKTEAFF
j_gene: TRBJ1-4; d_gene: TRBD1; v_gene: TRBV14; len: 16; abundance: .; CDR3nt: TGTGCCAGCAGCCAAGATCAGTACAGGGGTGGGGAAAAACTGTTTTTT; CDR3aa: CASSQDQYRGGEKLFF
j_gene: TRBJ1-2; d_gene: .; v_gene: TRBV4-1; len: 16; abundance: .; CDR3nt: TGCGCCAGCAGCCAAGATCTAACAGCGGGTATCTATGGCTACACCTTC; CDR3aa: CASSQDLTAGIYGYTF
j_gene: TRBJ2-3; d_gene: TRBD2; v_gene: TRBV2; len: 15; abundance: once; CDR3nt: TGTGCCAGCAGAGGACTAGCGCATAGCACAGATACGCAGTATTTT; CDR3aa: CASRGLAHSTDTQYF
j_gene: TRBJ2-5; d_gene: TRBD2; v_gene: TRBV15; len: 18; abundance: .; CDR3nt: TGTGCCACCAGCAGAGGGGACAGGACTAGCGGGGGACAAGAGACCCAGTACTTC; CDR3aa: CATSRGDRTSGGQETQYF
j_gene: TRBJ2-5; d_gene: TRBD1; v_gene: TRBV7-6; len: 13; abundance: .; CDR3nt: TGTGCCAGCAGCGTAACAGGGGAAGAGACCCAGTACTTC; CDR3aa: CASSVTGEETQYF
j_gene: TRBJ2-3; d_gene: .; v_gene: TRBV11-3; len: 13; abundance: .; CDR3nt: TGTGCCAGCAGCTTTAGCCCCGGAGATACGCAGTATTTT; CDR3aa: CASSFSPGDTQYF
j_gene: TRBJ2-7; d_gene: .; v_gene: TRBV19; len: 16; abundance: .; CDR3nt: TGTGCCAGTAGTGAGGGTGCGGCAACTGTCTCCTACGAGCAGTACTTC; CDR3aa: CASSEGAATVSYEQYF
j_gene: TRBJ1-2; d_gene: TRBD1; v_gene: TRBV6-5; len: 14; abundance: .; CDR3nt: TGTGCCAGCAGAAGCGACAGGGACTTAAGAGGCTACACCTTC; CDR3aa: CASRSDRDLRGYTF
j_gene: TRBJ2-2; d_gene: .; v_gene: TRBV2; len: 14; abundance: .; CDR3nt: TGTGCCAGCAGTGTCGTTAGCGGCGCCGGGGAGCTGTTTTTT; CDR3aa: CASSVVSGAGELFF
j_gene: TRBJ1-6; d_gene: .; v_gene: TRBV9; len: 13; abundance: .; CDR3nt: TGTGCCAGCAGCGCCCGGGATCTTTCACCCCTCCACTTT; CDR3aa: CASSARDLSPLHF
j_gene: TRBJ2-1; d_gene: TRBD2; v_gene: TRBV18; len: 14; abundance: .; CDR3nt: TGTGCCAGCTCACCACCGGGACTAGCGGGGGAGCAGTTCTTC; CDR3aa: CASSPPGLAGEQFF
j_gene: TRBJ1-3; d_gene: .; v_gene: TRBV30; len: 12; abundance: .; CDR3nt: TGTGCCTGGAGTCTATTGAGGGACACCATATATTTT; CDR3aa: CAWSLLRDTIYF